This TCR beta chain comes out of a study of T cell repertoires in cytomegalovirus infection (dated by TCRdb to the late 2010s). A note on the overall study: Donor HLA type was relevant to the analysis, as public TCR beta signatures indicated carriage of CMV infection together with the matching HLA type. Points the paper makes about the study in general: The ex vivo response was dominated by HLA-C-restricted CMV-specific TCR beta clonotypes, which also provided the single most frequent clonotype in two of eight donors. Carriers of CMV infection plus the relevant HLA type were discriminated by the cumulative frequency of public TCR beta family members in the study cohort and in an independent approximately 350-donor cohort.

Clipping removes 5 bases from V and 4 bases from J, with 5 as the unmatched junction base count. Taken from the germline V gene, the CDR1 and CDR2 loops are SGHVS and FNYEAQ. Reading from cysteine to phenylalanine, the CDR3 counts 14 amino acids. Only the CDR3 part of the read is kept: 42 bases, read in frame from the first base. Data came from an Illumina HiSeq 1500. In TCRdb, the public reads were trimmed at Q25 with fastp and aligned with MiXCR, with productive beta chains retained. CDR3 protein duplicates are merged, each entry listing the most common genes and DNA. In this sample the table shows more than 350,000 distinct CDR3 sequences, 25% to 40% of which occur a single time. Roughly 13% of the sample comes from the top ten. This clonotype was counted between two and nine times. Its antigen is currently not known. There are no base qualities to consult, and no much larger clone falls within one base.

The rearrangement joined TRBV7-6 to TRBJ2-5; 9 of the junction bases match TRBD1. This receptor was obtained from a human donor in good health (CMV status not recorded). Some clones in this sample may be carry-over from other donors' samples. What was sequenced was PBMCs. The CDR3 reads CASSALGQGETQYF. The nucleotide sequence is given as TGTGCCAGCAGCGCCCTGGGACAGGGAGAGACCCAGTACTTC.